This TCR beta chain appears in the sequencing data of a study of blood T cell repertoires in COVID-19. Background on the study: COVID-19 samples, acute and convalescent, were from the United States, Italy and Spain.

This clone was counted a few times. CDR1 and CDR2 from the germline V gene are SNHLY and FYNNEI. The J segment lost 5 bases and the V segment lost 8 bases, leaving 14 bases of the junction unmatched. The CDR3 length is 16 residues. Produced via immunoSEQ multiplex PCR; TCRdb's table is partial and in-frame only. Of about 360,000 clones in the sample, 70% to 90% are singletons; the top ten hold 3%. The genes are TRBV2 and TRBJ1-5; 8 bases match TRBD1. The TCR was taken from a human donor in a cohort sampled during active COVID-19. The sequencing input was peripheral blood. CDR3 nucleotide sequence: TGTGCCAGCTCGAAAACCGGGACAGGAGGTGATCAGCCCCAGCATTTT. Amino acids: CASSKTGTGGDQPQHF.